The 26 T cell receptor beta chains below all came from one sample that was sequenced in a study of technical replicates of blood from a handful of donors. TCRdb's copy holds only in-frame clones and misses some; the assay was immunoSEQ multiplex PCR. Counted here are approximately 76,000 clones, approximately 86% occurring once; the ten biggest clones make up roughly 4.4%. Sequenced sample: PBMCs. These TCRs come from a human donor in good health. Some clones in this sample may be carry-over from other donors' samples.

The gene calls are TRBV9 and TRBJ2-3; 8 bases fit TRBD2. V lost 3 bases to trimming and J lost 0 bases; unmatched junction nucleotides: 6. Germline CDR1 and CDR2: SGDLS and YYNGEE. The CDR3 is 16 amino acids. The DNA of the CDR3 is TGTGCCAGCAGCGGCGCCAGCGGGAGCAGCACAGATACGCAGTATTTT. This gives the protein CASSGASGSSTDTQYF.

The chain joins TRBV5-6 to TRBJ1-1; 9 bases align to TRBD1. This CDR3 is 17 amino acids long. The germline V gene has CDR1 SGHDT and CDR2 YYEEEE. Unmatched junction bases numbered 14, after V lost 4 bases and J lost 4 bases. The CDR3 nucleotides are TGTGCCAGCAGCCTCACCGGGACAGGGAGGCTGGGCACTGAAGCTTTCTTT. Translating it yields CASSLTGTGRLGTEAFF. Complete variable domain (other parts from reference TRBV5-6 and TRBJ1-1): DAGVTQSPTHLIKTRGQQVTLRCSPKSGHDTVSWYQQALGQGPQFIFQYYEEEERQRGNFPDRFSGHQFPNYSSELNVNALLLGDSALYLCASSLTGTGRLGTEAFFGQGTRLTVV.

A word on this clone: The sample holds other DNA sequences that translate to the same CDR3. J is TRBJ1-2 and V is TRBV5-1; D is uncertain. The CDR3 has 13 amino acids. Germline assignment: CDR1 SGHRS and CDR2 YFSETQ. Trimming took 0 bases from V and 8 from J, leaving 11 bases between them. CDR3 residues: CASSLAPGSGYTF. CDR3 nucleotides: TGCGCCAGCAGCTTGGCCCCCGGTTCCGGCTACACCTTC.

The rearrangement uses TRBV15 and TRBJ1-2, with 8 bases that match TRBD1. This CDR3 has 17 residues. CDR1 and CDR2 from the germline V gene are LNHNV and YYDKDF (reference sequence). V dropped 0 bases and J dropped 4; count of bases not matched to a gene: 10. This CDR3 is CATSRDETGELGYGYTF. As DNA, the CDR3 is TGTGCCACCAGCAGAGATGAGACAGGGGAATTGGGCTATGGCTACACCTTC.

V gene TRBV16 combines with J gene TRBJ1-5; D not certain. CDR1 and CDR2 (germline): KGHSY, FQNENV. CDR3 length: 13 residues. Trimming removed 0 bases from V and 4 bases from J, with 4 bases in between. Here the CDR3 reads CASSQSENQPQHF. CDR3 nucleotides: TGTGCCAGCAGCCAATCAGAGAATCAGCCCCAGCATTTT.

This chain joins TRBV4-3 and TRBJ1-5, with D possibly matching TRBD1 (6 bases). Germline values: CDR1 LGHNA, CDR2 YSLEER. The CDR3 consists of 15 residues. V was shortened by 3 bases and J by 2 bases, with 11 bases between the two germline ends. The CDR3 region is CASSQDHRGNQPQHF. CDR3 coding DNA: TGCGCCAGCAGCCAGGACCACAGGGGCAATCAGCCCCAGCATTTT.

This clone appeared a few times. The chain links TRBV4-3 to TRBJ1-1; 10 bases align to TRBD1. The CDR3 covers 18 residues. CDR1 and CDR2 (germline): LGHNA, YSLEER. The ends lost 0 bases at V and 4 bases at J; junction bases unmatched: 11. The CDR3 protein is CASSQDLEGQGRRTEAFF. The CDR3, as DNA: TGCGCCAGCAGCCAAGATCTTGAGGGACAGGGGCGTCGCACTGAAGCTTTCTTT.

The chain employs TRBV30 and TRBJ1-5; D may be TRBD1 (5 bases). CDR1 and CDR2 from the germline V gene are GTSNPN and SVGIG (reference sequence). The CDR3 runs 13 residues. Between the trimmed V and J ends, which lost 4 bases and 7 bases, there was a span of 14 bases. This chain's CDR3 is CAWNRGGGQPQHF. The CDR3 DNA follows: TGTGCCTGGAATCGGGGGGGAGGCCAGCCCCAGCATTTT.

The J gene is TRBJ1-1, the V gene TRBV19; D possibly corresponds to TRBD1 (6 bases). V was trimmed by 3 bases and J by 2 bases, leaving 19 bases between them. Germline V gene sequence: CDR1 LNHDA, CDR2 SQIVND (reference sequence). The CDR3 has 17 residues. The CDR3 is CASSIAHYQTGNTEAFF. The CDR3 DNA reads TGTGCCAGTAGTATCGCTCACTACCAGACAGGCAACACTGAAGCTTTCTTT.

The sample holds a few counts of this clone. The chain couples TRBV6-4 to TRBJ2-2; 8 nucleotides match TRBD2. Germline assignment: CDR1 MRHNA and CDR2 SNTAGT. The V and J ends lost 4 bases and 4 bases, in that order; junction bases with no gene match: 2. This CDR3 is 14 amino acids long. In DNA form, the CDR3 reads TGTGCCAGCAGTGTAGCGGGGACCACCGGGGAGCTGTTTTTT. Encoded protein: CASSVAGTTGELFF.

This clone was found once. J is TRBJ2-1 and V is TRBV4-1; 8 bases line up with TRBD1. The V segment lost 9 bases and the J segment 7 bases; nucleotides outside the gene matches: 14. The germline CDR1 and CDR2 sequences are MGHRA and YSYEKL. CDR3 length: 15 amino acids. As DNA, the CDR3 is TGCGCCAGTAGAACCCAGGGGGCACCTACGAATGAGCAGTTCTTC. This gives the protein CASRTQGAPTNEQFF.

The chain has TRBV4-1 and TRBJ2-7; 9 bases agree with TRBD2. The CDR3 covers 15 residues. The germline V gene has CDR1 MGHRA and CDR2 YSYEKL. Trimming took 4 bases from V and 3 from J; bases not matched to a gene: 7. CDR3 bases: TGCGCCAGCAGCCCATCGACTAGCGGAGGCTACGAGCAGTACTTC. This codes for CASSPSTSGGYEQYF.

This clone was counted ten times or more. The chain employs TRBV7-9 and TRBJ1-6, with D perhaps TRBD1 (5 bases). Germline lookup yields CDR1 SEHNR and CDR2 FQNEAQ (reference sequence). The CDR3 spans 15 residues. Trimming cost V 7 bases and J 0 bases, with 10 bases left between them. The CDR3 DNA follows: TGTGCCAGCAAGCAGGGTTCCTCCTATAATTCACCCCTCCACTTT. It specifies CASKQGSSYNSPLHF. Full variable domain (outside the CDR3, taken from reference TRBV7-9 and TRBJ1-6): DTGVSQNPRHKITKRGQNVTFRCDPISEHNRLYWYRQTLGQGPEFLTYFQNEAQLEKSRLLSDRFSAERPKGSFSTLEIQRTEQGDSAMYLCASKQGSSYNSPLHFGNGTRLTVT.

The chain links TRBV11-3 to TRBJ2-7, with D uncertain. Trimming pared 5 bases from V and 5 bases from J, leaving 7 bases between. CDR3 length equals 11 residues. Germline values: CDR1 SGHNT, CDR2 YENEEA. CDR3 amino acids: CASSAEDEQYF. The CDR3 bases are TGTGCCAGCAGCGCTGAGGACGAGCAGTACTTC.

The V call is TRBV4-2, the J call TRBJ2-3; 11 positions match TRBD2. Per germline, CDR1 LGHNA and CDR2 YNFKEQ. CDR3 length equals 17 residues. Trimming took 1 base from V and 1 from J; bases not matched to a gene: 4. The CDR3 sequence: CASSQVSGLAGTDTQYF. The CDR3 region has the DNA TGTGCCAGCAGCCAAGTCTCGGGACTAGCGGGCACAGATACGCAGTATTTT.

CDR3: CASSDAVNGYTF. In DNA, the CDR3 is TGTGCCAGCAGCGATGCGGTCAATGGCTACACCTTC. The chain uses TRBV9 and TRBJ1-2; D unclear. The CDR3 has 12 amino acids. CDR1 and CDR2 (germline): SGDLS, YYNGEE. V dropped 3 bases and J dropped 6 bases, with 9 bases sitting between them.

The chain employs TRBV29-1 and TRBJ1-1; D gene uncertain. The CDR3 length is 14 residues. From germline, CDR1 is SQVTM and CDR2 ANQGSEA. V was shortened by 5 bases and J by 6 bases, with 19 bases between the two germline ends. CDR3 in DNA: TGCAGCGTTCCCCTCCCGGGAGGAGGCGCTGAAGCTTTCTTT. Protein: CSVPLPGGGAEAFF.

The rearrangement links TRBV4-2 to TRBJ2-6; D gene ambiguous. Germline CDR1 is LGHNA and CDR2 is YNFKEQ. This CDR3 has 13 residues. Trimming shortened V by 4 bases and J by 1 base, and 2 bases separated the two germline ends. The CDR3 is CASSPSGANVLTF. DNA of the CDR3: TGTGCCAGCAGCCCGTCTGGGGCCAACGTCCTGACTTTC.

The CDR3 DNA sequence: TGTGCCAGCAGCGCAGCGGAGAGCTCCTACAATGAGCAGTTCTTC. Protein: CASSAAESSYNEQFF. This chain connects TRBV7-9 to TRBJ2-1; maybe TRBD2 (5 bases). Per the germline V gene, CDR1 is SEHNR and CDR2 is FQNEAQ (reference sequence). V lost 5 bases to trimming and J lost 0 bases, with 11 bases between them. The CDR3 runs to 15 residues.

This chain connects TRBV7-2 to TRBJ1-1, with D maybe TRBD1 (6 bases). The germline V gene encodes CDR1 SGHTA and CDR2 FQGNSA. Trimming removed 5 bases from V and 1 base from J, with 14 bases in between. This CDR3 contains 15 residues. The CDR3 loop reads CASSLGGVSNTEAFF. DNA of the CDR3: TGTGCCAGCAGCCTAGGGGGAGTTTCGAACACTGAAGCTTTCTTT.

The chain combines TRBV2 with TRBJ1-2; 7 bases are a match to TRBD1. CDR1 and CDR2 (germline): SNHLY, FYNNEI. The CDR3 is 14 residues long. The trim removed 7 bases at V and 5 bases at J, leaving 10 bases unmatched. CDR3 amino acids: CASTTLTGVYGYTF. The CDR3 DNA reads TGTGCCAGCACGACACTTACAGGGGTATATGGCTACACCTTC.

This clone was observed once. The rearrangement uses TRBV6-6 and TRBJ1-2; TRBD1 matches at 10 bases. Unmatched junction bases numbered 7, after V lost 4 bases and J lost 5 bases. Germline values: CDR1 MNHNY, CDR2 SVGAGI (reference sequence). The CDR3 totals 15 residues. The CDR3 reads CASSFTGTGDYGYTF. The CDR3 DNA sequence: TGTGCCAGCAGTTTCACCGGGACAGGGGATTATGGCTACACCTTC.

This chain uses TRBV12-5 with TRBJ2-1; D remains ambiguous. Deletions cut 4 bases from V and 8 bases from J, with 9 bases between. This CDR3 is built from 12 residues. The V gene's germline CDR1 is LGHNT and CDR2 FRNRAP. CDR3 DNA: TGTGCTAGTGGTTGGGTTGAGTATGAGCAGTTCTTC. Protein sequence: CASGWVEYEQFF.

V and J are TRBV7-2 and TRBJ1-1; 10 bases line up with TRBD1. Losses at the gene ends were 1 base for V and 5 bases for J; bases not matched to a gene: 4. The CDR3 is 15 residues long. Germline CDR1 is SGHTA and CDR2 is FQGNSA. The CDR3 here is CASSLVGQGSTEAFF. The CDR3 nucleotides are TGTGCCAGCAGCTTAGTGGGACAGGGGTCGACTGAAGCTTTCTTT.

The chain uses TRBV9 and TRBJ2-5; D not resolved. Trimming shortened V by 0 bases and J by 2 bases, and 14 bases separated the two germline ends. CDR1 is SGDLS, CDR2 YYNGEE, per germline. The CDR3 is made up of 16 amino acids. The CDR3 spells CASSVAPGQKQETQYF. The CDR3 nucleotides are TGTGCCAGCAGCGTAGCTCCTGGGCAGAAACAAGAGACCCAGTACTTC.

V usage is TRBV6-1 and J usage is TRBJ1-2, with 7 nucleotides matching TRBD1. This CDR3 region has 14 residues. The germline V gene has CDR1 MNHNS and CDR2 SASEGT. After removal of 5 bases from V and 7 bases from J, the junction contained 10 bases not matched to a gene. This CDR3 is CASSLLDRVGGYTF. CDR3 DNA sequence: TGTGCCAGCAGTTTACTAGACAGGGTTGGTGGCTACACCTTC.